Listed below are T cell receptor beta chains from one sample, sequenced in a study of cytomegalovirus exposure and HLA in healthy donors. Sequencing used immunoSEQ multiplex PCR; TCRdb keeps in-frame clones, though not all of them. The table lists 150,000 to 200,000 clones, roughly three quarters of them singletons. Input material: PBMCs. The receptors derive from a male donor in good health and CMV-seropositive. CDR3s include the opening cysteine and the closing phenylalanine or tryptophan. A D gene is named only where the DNA matches it firmly. Some rows mark clone size as missing; the rest say once, few, many or name a class of expanded clone.

V gene,D gene,J gene,clone size,CDR3 protein,CDR3 DNA
TRBV20-1,NA,TRBJ2-5,NA,CSAETRETQYF,TGCAGTGCTGAGACACGAGAGACCCAGTACTTC
TRBV28,TRBD2,TRBJ2-2,few,CASSGLGGTSGTGELFF,TGTGCCAGCAGCGGGCTAGGGGGGACTAGTGGCACCGGGGAGCTGTTTTTT
TRBV28,NA,TRBJ2-2,NA,CASTLRGRPSGELFF,TGTGCCAGCACGCTGCGGGGGCGGCCTTCCGGGGAGCTGTTTTTT
TRBV7-9,NA,TRBJ2-6,few,CSSSGSGTGFSGANVLTF,TGTTCCAGCAGCGGCAGCGGGACAGGCTTCTCTGGGGCCAACGTCCTGACTTTC
TRBV5-1,NA,TRBJ2-2,NA,CASSLTGAFGTGELFF,TGCGCCAGCAGCTTAACGGGAGCCTTCGGCACCGGGGAGCTGTTTTTT
TRBV5-6,TRBD1,TRBJ2-5,NA,CASSPVADRVEETQYF,TGTGCCAGCAGCCCGGTGGCCGACAGGGTAGAAGAGACCCAGTACTTC
TRBV14,TRBD2,TRBJ2-5,NA,CASSRLAGPRETQYF,TGTGCCAGCAGCCGACTAGCGGGGCCGAGGGAGACCCAGTACTTC
TRBV7-9,TRBD2,TRBJ2-1,NA,CASLNSGPYDEQFF,TGTGCCAGTTTGAATAGCGGGCCGTACGATGAGCAGTTCTTC
TRBV13,NA,TRBJ2-6,NA,CASRQNRHSGANVLTF,TGTGCCAGCAGACAAAACAGGCACTCTGGGGCCAACGTCCTGACTTTC
TRBV10-3,NA,TRBJ2-5,NA,CAISLGGLGQETQYF,TGTGCCATCAGCCTGGGGGGGCTGGGGCAAGAGACCCAGTACTTC
TRBV30,TRBD1,TRBJ1-5,NA,CAWSVNRGSQPQHF,TGTGCCTGGAGTGTAAACAGGGGATCACAGCCCCAGCATTTT
TRBV7-9,TRBD1,TRBJ2-4,NA,CASSSRGTGGKNIQYF,TGTGCCAGCAGCTCACGGGGGACAGGGGGCAAAAACATTCAGTACTTC
TRBV5-6,TRBD2,TRBJ2-7,NA,CASNPGTTISYEQYF,TGTGCCAGCAACCCCGGGACTACCATCTCCTACGAGCAGTACTTC
TRBV30,TRBD1,TRBJ1-5,NA,CAWSVNRGRQPQHF,TGTGCCTGGAGTGTAAACAGGGGTCGTCAGCCCCAGCATTTT
TRBV6-4,NA,TRBJ1-1,NA,CASSERGGMNTEAFF,TGTGCCAGCAGTGAAAGGGGGGGAATGAACACTGAAGCTTTCTTT
TRBV27,NA,TRBJ2-2,NA,CASKDYAGTGELFF,TGTGCCAGCAAAGACTACGCGGGCACCGGGGAGCTGTTTTTT
TRBV9,TRBD1,TRBJ1-5,NA,CASSVGQGVNQPQHF,TGTGCCAGCAGCGTGGGACAGGGGGTCAACCAGCCCCAGCATTTT
TRBV6-5,NA,TRBJ1-3,NA,CASSPSPGNTIYF,TGTGCCAGCAGCCCTTCTCCTGGAAACACCATATATTTT
TRBV9,TRBD2,TRBJ2-7,NA,CASSAPGTSVREQYF,TGTGCCAGCAGCGCACCCGGGACTAGCGTTCGCGAGCAGTACTTC
TRBV19,TRBD2,TRBJ2-1,once,CASSSLLAGRTSEQFF,TGTGCCAGTAGTTCCCTCTTAGCGGGACGTACGTCTGAGCAGTTCTTC
TRBV27,TRBD1,TRBJ2-7,once,CASGLPGTGVYEQYF,TGTGCCAGCGGATTACCCGGGACAGGGGTGTACGAGCAGTACTTC
TRBV28,NA,TRBJ1-6,NA,CASSPRSPLHF,TGTGCCAGCAGCCCGCGTTCACCCCTCCACTTT
TRBV27,TRBD2,TRBJ2-3,NA,CASSLSLAGGYTDTQYF,TGTGCCAGCAGTTTATCCCTAGCGGGGGGATACACAGATACGCAGTATTTT
TRBV5-1,TRBD2,TRBJ2-3,NA,CASSPGGQGDTQYF,TGCGCCAGCAGCCCGGGGGGGCAGGGAGATACGCAGTATTTT
TRBV7-8,NA,TRBJ1-5,few,CASSLGYRQYSNQPQHF,TGTGCCAGCAGCTTAGGTTACAGACAGTATAGCAATCAGCCCCAGCATTTT
TRBV4-1,TRBD2,TRBJ2-1,NA,CASSQGGLAGYNEQFF,TGCGCCAGCAGCCAAGGCGGACTAGCGGGTTACAATGAGCAGTTCTTC
TRBV7-3,NA,TRBJ2-7,NA,CASSPSRVAYEQYF,TGTGCCAGCAGCCCCTCCCGGGTCGCCTACGAGCAGTACTTC
TRBV5-1,TRBD2,TRBJ2-1,NA,CASSLGVTSGGNEQFF,TGCGCCAGCAGCTTGGGGGTGACTAGCGGGGGGAATGAGCAGTTCTTC
TRBV25-1,NA,TRBJ2-2,NA,CASRPDRLNTGELFF,TGTGCCAGCAGGCCTGACAGGTTGAACACCGGGGAGCTGTTTTTT
TRBV6-5,NA,TRBJ2-3,NA,CASSAGTPIGEQYF,TGTGCCAGCAGTGCCGGGACTCCAATAGGGGAGCAGTATTTT
TRBV11-2,NA,TRBJ1-3,NA,CASSLGGTGNTIYF,TGTGCCAGCAGCCTCGGAGGGACGGGAAACACCATATATTTT
TRBV7-2,TRBD2,TRBJ2-7,NA,CASSLTGTSGGSYEQYF,TGTGCCAGCAGCCTTACCGGGACTAGCGGGGGCTCCTACGAGCAGTACTTC
TRBV7-2,TRBD1,TRBJ1-2,NA,CASSLEGQSKGYTF,TGTGCCAGCAGCTTGGAGGGACAGTCGAAAGGCTACACCTTC
TRBV6-5,TRBD1,TRBJ1-6,NA,CAVKDRGNSPLHF,TGTGCCGTTAAAGACAGGGGTAATTCACCCCTCCACTTT
TRBV30,TRBD1,TRBJ1-5,NA,CAWSLQGKGQPQHF,TGTGCCTGGAGTCTACAGGGGAAGGGTCAGCCCCAGCATTTT
TRBV6-5,TRBD1,TRBJ2-7,NA,CASSIGQGPYEQYF,TGTGCCAGCAGTATTGGACAGGGACCCTACGAGCAGTACTTC
TRBV7-6,TRBD1,TRBJ2-2,NA,CASTPPAAGGGTGELFF,TGTGCCAGCACTCCCCCCGCGGCAGGGGGTGGGACCGGGGAGCTGTTTTTT
TRBV6-1,NA,TRBJ1-2,NA,CASRADLNYGYTF,TGTGCCAGCAGGGCGGACTTGAACTATGGCTACACCTTC
TRBV27,NA,TRBJ1-2,NA,CASSFSGERGGYTF,TGTGCCAGCAGTTTTTCGGGGGAACGGGGTGGCTACACCTTC
TRBV19,TRBD1,TRBJ1-3,NA,CASSILPTGRSGNTIYF,TGTGCCAGTAGTATCCTACCGACAGGGCGCTCTGGAAACACCATATATTTT
TRBV7-6,TRBD1,TRBJ2-2,NA,CASSLGTGADTGELFF,TGTGCCAGCAGCTTAGGGACAGGGGCCGACACCGGGGAGCTGTTTTTT
TRBV19,TRBD2,TRBJ2-1,NA,CASSIVSLLAYGSNEQFF,TGTGCCAGTAGTATAGTCTCCTTACTAGCGTATGGGTCCAATGAGCAGTTCTTC
TRBV5-1,NA,TRBJ2-3,few,CASSYRRGSTDTQYF,TGCGCCAGCAGCTACCGTCGGGGGAGCACAGATACGCAGTATTTT
TRBV7-9,TRBD1,TRBJ1-4,NA,CASSPRTGSEKLFF,TGTGCCAGCAGCCCTAGGACAGGTAGCGAAAAACTGTTTTTT
TRBV27,NA,TRBJ1-3,NA,CASRDSSSGNTIYF,TGTGCCAGCCGAGACTCAAGCTCTGGAAACACCATATATTTT
TRBV7-9,TRBD1,TRBJ1-2,NA,CASSLRDRDAGYTF,TGTGCCAGCAGCTTACGGGACAGGGATGCTGGCTACACCTTC
TRBV19,NA,TRBJ1-1,NA,CASSIVSQASMADTEAFF,TGTGCCAGTAGTATAGTGTCACAGGCATCGATGGCGGACACTGAAGCTTTCTTT
TRBV9,NA,TRBJ1-6,NA,CASSGRGRGFDSPLHF,TGTGCCAGCAGCGGACGGGGGAGGGGGTTTGATTCACCCCTCCACTTT
TRBV25-1,TRBD2,TRBJ2-1,few,CASSRHSGRASNEQFF,TGTGCCAGCAGTCGACATAGCGGGAGGGCTTCTAATGAGCAGTTCTTC